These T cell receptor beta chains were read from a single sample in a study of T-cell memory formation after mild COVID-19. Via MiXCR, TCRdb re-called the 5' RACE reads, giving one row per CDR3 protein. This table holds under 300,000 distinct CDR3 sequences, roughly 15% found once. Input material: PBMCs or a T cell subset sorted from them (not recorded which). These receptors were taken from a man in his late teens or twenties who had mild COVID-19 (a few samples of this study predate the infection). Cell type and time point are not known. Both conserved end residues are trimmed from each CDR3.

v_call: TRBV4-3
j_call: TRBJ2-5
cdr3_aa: ASSQDMDRGRETQY

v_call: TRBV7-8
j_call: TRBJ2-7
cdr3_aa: ASTVPQGRIYEQY

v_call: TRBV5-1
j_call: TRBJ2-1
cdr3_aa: ASSLVPSGAYNEQF

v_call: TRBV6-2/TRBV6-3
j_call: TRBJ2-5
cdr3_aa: ASSGSQETQY

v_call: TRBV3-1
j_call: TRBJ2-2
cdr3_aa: ASSPQVTGELF

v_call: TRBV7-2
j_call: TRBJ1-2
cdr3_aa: ASSGWTGNYGYT

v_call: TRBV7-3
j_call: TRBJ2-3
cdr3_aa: ASSWGIGPGTDTQY

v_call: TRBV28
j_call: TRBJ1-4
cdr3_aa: ASSTAGTGEEKLF

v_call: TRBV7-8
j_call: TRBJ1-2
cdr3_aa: ASSSFNYGYT

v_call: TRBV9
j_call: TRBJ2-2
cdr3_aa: ASSVSGVHTGELF

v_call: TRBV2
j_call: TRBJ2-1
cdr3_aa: ASSSSGGPGNEQF

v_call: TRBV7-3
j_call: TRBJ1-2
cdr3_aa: ASSLSRGDGYT

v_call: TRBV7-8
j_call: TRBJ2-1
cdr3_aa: ASSFGPNEQF

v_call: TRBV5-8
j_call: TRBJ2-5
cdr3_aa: ASSRGGVSGGLETQY

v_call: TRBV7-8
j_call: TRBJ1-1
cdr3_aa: ASSWDGRTEAF

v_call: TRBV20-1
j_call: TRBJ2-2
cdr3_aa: SARDRQGHTGELF

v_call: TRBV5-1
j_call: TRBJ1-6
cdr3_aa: ASSIFPSGTEYSYNSPLH

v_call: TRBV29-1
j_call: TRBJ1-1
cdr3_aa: SVGQGSTEAF

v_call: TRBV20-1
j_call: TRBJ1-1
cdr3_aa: SASPGREDEAF

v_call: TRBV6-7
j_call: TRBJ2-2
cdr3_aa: ARLSRGPNTGELF

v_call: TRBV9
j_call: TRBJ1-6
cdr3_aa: ASSPGGLGNSPLH

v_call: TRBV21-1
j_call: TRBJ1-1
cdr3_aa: ASSLPALRGTEAF

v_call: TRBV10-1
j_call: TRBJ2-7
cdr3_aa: ASSDRDGEQY

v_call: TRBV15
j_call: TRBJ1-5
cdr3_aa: ATSRGMTGGASQPQH

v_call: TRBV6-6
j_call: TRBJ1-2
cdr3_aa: ASDREQGLYGYT

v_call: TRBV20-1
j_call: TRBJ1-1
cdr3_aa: SAGDISGSDEAF

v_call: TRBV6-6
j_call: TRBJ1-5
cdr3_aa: ASSPTPGQRISSNQPQH

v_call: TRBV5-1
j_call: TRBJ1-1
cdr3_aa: ASSEDVAEAF

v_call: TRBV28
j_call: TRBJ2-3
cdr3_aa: ASREDATDTQY

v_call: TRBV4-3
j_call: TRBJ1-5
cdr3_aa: ASSQDPQPGQPQH

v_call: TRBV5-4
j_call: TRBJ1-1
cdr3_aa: ASSWDRSGTEAF

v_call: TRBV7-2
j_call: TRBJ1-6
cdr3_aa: ASSYPGVSPLH

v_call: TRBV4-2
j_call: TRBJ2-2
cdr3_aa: ASSQDFGGAGELF

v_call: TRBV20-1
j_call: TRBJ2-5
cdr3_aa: SVGGGADETQY

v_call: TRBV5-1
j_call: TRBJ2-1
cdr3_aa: ASSTGTDYNEQF

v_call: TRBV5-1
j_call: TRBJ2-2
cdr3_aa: ASSLIPLDTGELF

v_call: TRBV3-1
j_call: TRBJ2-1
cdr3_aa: ASSQRDRPYNEQF

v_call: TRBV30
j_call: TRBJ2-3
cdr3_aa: AWAVGDTQY

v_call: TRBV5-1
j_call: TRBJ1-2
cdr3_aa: ASSTDNYGYT

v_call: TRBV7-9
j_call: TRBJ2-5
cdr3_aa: ASSSRPRRETQY

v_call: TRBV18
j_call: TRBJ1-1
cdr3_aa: ASAGVPGTEAF

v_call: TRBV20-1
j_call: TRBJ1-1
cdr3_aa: SARDPGGPNTEAF

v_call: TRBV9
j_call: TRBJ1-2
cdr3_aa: ASSVAVATASDYT

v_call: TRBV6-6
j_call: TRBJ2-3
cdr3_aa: ASSLSDTQY

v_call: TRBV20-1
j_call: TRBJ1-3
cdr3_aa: SAPFRVGNTIY

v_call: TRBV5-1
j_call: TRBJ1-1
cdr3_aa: ASSLVSGRSNTEAF

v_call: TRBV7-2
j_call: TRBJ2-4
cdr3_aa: ASSPRDRGNIQY

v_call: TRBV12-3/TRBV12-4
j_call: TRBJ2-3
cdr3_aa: ASSLTVGPTDTQY

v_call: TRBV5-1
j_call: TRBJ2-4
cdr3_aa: ASSPGLSNIQY

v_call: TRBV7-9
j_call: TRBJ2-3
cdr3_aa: ASSPGTSGGGRVDTQY